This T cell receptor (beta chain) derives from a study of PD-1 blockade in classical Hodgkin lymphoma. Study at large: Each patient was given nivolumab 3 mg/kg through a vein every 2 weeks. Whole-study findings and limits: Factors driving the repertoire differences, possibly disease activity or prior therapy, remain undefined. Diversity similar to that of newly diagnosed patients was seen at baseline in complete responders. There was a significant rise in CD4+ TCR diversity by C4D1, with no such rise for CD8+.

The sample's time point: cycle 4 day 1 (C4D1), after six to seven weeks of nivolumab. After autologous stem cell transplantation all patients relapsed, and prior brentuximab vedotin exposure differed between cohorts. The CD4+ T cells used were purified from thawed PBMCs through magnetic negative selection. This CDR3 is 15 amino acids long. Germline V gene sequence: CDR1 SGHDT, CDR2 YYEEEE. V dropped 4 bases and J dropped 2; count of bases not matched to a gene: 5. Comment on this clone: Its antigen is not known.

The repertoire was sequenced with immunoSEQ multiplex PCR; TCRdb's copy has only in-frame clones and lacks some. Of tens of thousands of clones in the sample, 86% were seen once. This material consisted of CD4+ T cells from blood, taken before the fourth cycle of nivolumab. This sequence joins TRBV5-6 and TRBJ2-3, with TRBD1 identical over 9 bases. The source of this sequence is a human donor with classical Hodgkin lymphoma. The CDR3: CASSRRQGVTDTQYF. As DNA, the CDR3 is TGTGCCAGCAGCCGTCGACAGGGGGTCACAGATACGCAGTATTTT.